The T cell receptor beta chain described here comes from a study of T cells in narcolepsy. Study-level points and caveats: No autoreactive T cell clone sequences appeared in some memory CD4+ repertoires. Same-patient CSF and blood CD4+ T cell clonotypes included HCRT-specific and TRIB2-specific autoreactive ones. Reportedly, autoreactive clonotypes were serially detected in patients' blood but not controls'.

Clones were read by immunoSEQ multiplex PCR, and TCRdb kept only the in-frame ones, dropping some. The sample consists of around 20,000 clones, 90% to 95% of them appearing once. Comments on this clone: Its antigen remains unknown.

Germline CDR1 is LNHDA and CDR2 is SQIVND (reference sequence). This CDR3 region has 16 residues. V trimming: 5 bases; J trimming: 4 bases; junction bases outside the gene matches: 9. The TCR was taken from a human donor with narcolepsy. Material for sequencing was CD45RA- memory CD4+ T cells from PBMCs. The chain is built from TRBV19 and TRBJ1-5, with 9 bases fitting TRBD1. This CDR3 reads CASSSQGAPENQPQHF. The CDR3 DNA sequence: TGTGCCAGTAGTTCACAGGGGGCGCCGGAAAATCAGCCCCAGCATTTT.